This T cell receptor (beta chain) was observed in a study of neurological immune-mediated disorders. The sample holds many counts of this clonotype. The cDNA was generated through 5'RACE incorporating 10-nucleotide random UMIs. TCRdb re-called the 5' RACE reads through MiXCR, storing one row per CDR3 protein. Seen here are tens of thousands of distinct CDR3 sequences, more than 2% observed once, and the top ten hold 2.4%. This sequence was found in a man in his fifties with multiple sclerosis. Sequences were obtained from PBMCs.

The CDR3 is CASSYAGDAHYEQYF. In nucleotides, the CDR3 is TGTGCCAGCAGTTATGCGGGGGACGCTCACTACGAGCAGTACTTC. The chain combines TRBV6-5 with TRBJ2-7; 7 positions agree with TRBD2. Germline V gives CDR1 MNHEY, CDR2 SVGAGI. The CDR3 contains 15 residues. V was clipped by 3 bases and J by 3 bases; unmatched bases: 8.